The 3 T cell receptor beta chains reported below all come from one sample, sequenced in a study of blood T cell repertoires in COVID-19. Sequencing was performed with immunoSEQ multiplex PCR; in TCRdb, only in-frame clones are kept and a portion is missing. The data hold about 230,000 clones, with 65% to 85% observed a single time. Sequencing was carried out using peripheral blood. The receptors were gathered from a man aged 50 to 59 with active or convalescent COVID-19.

The rearrangement links TRBV3-1 (or the pseudogene TRBV3-2) to TRBJ2-5; TRBD1 matches at 9 bases. Unmatched junction bases numbered 5, after V lost 4 bases and J lost 2 bases. CDR3 length equals 15 residues. Germline CDR1 and CDR2: LGHDT and YNNKEL (reference sequence). The CDR3 loop is CASSRDRVIQETQYF. The CDR3 DNA follows: TGTGCCAGCAGCCGGGACAGGGTTATTCAAGAGACCCAGTACTTC.

The rearrangement links TRBV19 to TRBJ1-2, with unresolved D. Per the germline V gene, CDR1 is LNHDA and CDR2 is SQIVND (reference sequence). The ends were cut back, 5 bases at V and 1 base at J, with 14 bases in the middle. CDR3 length equals 15 residues. This CDR3 is CASSSSAGGNYGYTF. The DNA of the CDR3 is TGTGCCAGTAGTTCCAGCGCAGGAGGTAACTATGGCTACACCTTC.

CDR3 sequence: CASSWTGGNQPQHF. The DNA of the CDR3 is TGTGCCAGCAGTTGGACAGGGGGGAATCAGCCCCAGCATTTT. V and J are TRBV6-2 or TRBV6-3 and TRBJ1-5; TRBD1 aligns across 10 bases. The V gene's germline CDR1 is MNHEY and CDR2 SVGEGT. J was trimmed by 4 bases and V by 4 bases; bases with no gene match: 1. CDR3 size: 14 residues.